These T cell receptor beta chains were read from a single sample in a study of cytomegalovirus exposure and HLA in healthy donors. Measured with immunoSEQ multiplex PCR; TCRdb has only the in-frame clones, and not every one. The sample contains 150,000 to 250,000 clones, 75% to 90% of which appear only once. The sequenced sample consisted of PBMCs. Receptors originate from a woman in her fifties or sixties in good health and CMV-seropositive. Each CDR3 is given with its conserved first and last residue. D genes are given only for firm matches. Clone size is stated in some rows and not others, as once, few, many or a class when expanded.

j_call: TRBJ2-7; clone_size: .; d_call: .; v_call: TRBV7-6; cdr3_nt: TGTGCCAGCAGCTTAGCGGCGGGCCCCTACGAGCAGTACTTC; cdr3_aa: CASSLAAGPYEQYF
j_call: TRBJ1-1; clone_size: .; d_call: .; v_call: TRBV10-3; cdr3_nt: TGTGCCATCAGTTGGGCAGAGAACACTGAAGCTTTCTTT; cdr3_aa: CAISWAENTEAFF
j_call: TRBJ2-5; clone_size: .; d_call: TRBD1; v_call: TRBV7-9; cdr3_nt: TGTGCCAGCAGCTTAGCAGGGGGCGCAGAGACCCAGTACTTC; cdr3_aa: CASSLAGGAETQYF
j_call: TRBJ2-5; clone_size: .; d_call: TRBD2; v_call: TRBV29-1; cdr3_nt: TGCAGCGAATGTCCGGGACTAGCGGGACTTACCACGTACTTCCAAGAGACCCAGTACTTC; cdr3_aa: CSECPGLAGLTTYFQETQYF
j_call: TRBJ1-5; clone_size: .; d_call: .; v_call: TRBV28; cdr3_nt: TGTGCCAGCAGGGGGGGACCGTATAGCAATCAGCCCCAGCATTTT; cdr3_aa: CASRGGPYSNQPQHF
j_call: TRBJ2-7; clone_size: .; d_call: .; v_call: TRBV30; cdr3_nt: TGTGCCTGGAGTCTTCCCTCCGTCTACGAGCAGTACTTC; cdr3_aa: CAWSLPSVYEQYF
j_call: TRBJ1-2; clone_size: .; d_call: TRBD1; v_call: TRBV25-1; cdr3_nt: TGTGCCAGCACCCCGGGACAGGGGGCCCTGGGCTATGGCTACACCTTC; cdr3_aa: CASTPGQGALGYGYTF
j_call: TRBJ2-1; clone_size: .; d_call: TRBD2; v_call: TRBV10-2; cdr3_nt: TGCGCCAGCGGCGGCGCGGGAGGGGTCAATGAGCAGTTCTTC; cdr3_aa: CASGGAGGVNEQFF
j_call: TRBJ2-6; clone_size: .; d_call: .; v_call: TRBV19; cdr3_nt: TGTGCCAGTAGTAACAGTGCCCTCTCTGGGGCCAACGGCCTGACTTTC; cdr3_aa: CASSNSALSGANGLTF
j_call: TRBJ2-2; clone_size: .; d_call: .; v_call: TRBV7-9; cdr3_nt: TGTGCCAGCAGCCCGGTGAACACCGGGGAGCTGTTTTTT; cdr3_aa: CASSPVNTGELFF
j_call: TRBJ2-3; clone_size: .; d_call: TRBD2; v_call: TRBV6-1; cdr3_nt: TGTGCCAGCAGTGAAGGGGGGACTAGCGGGGGCACAGATACGCAGTATTTT; cdr3_aa: CASSEGGTSGGTDTQYF
j_call: TRBJ1-5; clone_size: .; d_call: .; v_call: TRBV28; cdr3_nt: TGTGCCAGCAGTTTAGGAACGGGGCCCCAGCATTTT; cdr3_aa: CASSLGTGPQHF
j_call: TRBJ2-5; clone_size: .; d_call: TRBD2; v_call: TRBV9; cdr3_nt: TGTGCCAGCAGCGTAGCTAGCGGGGGCCTACAAGAGACCCAGTACTTC; cdr3_aa: CASSVASGGLQETQYF
j_call: TRBJ2-3; clone_size: .; d_call: TRBD2; v_call: TRBV11-3; cdr3_nt: TGTGCCAGCAGCTCACTAGCGGGGGGTAGCACAGATACGCAGTATTTT; cdr3_aa: CASSSLAGGSTDTQYF
j_call: TRBJ1-4; clone_size: few; d_call: TRBD1; v_call: TRBV28; cdr3_nt: TGTGCCAGCAGCCCCGGACAGGGAGGGTCTAATGAAAAACTGTTTTTT; cdr3_aa: CASSPGQGGSNEKLFF
j_call: TRBJ2-7; clone_size: .; d_call: .; v_call: TRBV12-2; cdr3_nt: TGTGCAAGTCGCCGCTCGGGGGGCAGGGCGACTTACGAGCAGTACTTC; cdr3_aa: CASRRSGGRATYEQYF
j_call: TRBJ2-7; clone_size: .; d_call: .; v_call: TRBV5-1; cdr3_nt: TGCGCCAGCAGCTTGGAGGGGGGGCGCGGCGACGAGCAGTACTTC; cdr3_aa: CASSLEGGRGDEQYF
j_call: TRBJ1-1; clone_size: .; d_call: .; v_call: TRBV7-9; cdr3_nt: TGTGCCAGCAGCTTTTCAGAGAACACTGAAGCTTTCTTT; cdr3_aa: CASSFSENTEAFF
j_call: TRBJ2-1; clone_size: .; d_call: .; v_call: TRBV30; cdr3_nt: TGTGCCTGGAGTATGAGCTCCTACAATGAGCAGTTCTTC; cdr3_aa: CAWSMSSYNEQFF
j_call: TRBJ2-2; clone_size: .; d_call: TRBD1; v_call: TRBV6-5; cdr3_nt: TGTGCCAGCAGCCCCGGGACAGCGAACACCGGGGAGCTGTTTTTT; cdr3_aa: CASSPGTANTGELFF
j_call: TRBJ1-6; clone_size: few; d_call: TRBD1; v_call: TRBV27; cdr3_nt: TGTGCCAGCAGTCTTGAGACAGGGCAAGGCTCACCCCTCCACTTT; cdr3_aa: CASSLETGQGSPLHF
j_call: TRBJ2-5; clone_size: .; d_call: .; v_call: TRBV19; cdr3_nt: TGTGCCAGTAGGAGGGGGGGAGAGACCCAGTACTTC; cdr3_aa: CASRRGGETQYF
j_call: TRBJ2-3; clone_size: .; d_call: TRBD2; v_call: TRBV5-1; cdr3_nt: TGCGCCAGCAGCTTGGGGACTAGCGGGGGCACAGATACGCAGTATTTT; cdr3_aa: CASSLGTSGGTDTQYF
j_call: TRBJ2-2; clone_size: .; d_call: .; v_call: TRBV5-1; cdr3_nt: TGCGCCAGCAGGGCGGCCCCCGGGGGCGGGGAGCTGTTTTTT; cdr3_aa: CASRAAPGGGELFF
j_call: TRBJ1-3; clone_size: .; d_call: TRBD1; v_call: TRBV5-4; cdr3_nt: TGTGCCAGCAGCCCTCCTGGACAGGGATCAAACACCATATATTTT; cdr3_aa: CASSPPGQGSNTIYF
j_call: TRBJ2-7; clone_size: .; d_call: TRBD1; v_call: TRBV4-3; cdr3_nt: TGCGCCAGCAGCGCTACTCCGGGACAGGCCTACGAGCAGTACTTC; cdr3_aa: CASSATPGQAYEQYF
j_call: TRBJ2-2; clone_size: .; d_call: TRBD2; v_call: TRBV5-6; cdr3_nt: TGTGCCAGCAGCTCCTTAGCGGGAGGGGGAACCGGGGAGCTGTTTTTT; cdr3_aa: CASSSLAGGGTGELFF
j_call: TRBJ2-1; clone_size: once; d_call: TRBD1; v_call: TRBV7-9; cdr3_nt: TGTGCCAGCAGTCCGGGACAGGGGGCCAACAATGAGCAGTTCTTC; cdr3_aa: CASSPGQGANNEQFF
j_call: TRBJ1-3; clone_size: .; d_call: TRBD1; v_call: TRBV5-5; cdr3_nt: TGTGCCAGCAGCTTCCTCGGACAGGGTACTGGAAACACCATATATTTT; cdr3_aa: CASSFLGQGTGNTIYF